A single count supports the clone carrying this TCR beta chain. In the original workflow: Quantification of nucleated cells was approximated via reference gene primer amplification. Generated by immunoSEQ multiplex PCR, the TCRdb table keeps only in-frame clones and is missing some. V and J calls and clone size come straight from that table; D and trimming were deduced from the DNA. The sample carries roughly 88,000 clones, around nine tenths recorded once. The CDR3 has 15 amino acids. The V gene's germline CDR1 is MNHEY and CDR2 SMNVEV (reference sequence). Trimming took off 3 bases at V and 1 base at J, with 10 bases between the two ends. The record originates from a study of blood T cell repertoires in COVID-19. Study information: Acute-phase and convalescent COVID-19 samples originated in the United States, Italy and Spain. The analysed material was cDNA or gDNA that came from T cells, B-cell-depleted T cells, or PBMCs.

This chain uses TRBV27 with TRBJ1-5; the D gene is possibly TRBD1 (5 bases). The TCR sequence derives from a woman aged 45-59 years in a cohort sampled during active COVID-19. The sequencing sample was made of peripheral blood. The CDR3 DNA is TGTGCCAGCAGTTTCTTCCGGGGGAGCAATCAGCCCCAGCATTTT. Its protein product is CASSFFRGSNQPQHF.